Presented here are 21 T cell receptor beta chains from one specimen sequenced in a study of blood T cell repertoires in COVID-19. This table comes from immunoSEQ multiplex PCR, and its TCRdb copy is limited to in-frame clones, with some not included. The sample yields about 180,000 clones, 88% seen once. Sequenced material: PBMCs or T cells enriched from blood (not recorded which). The receptors were sampled from a woman under 30 who had recovered from COVID-19.

This chain connects TRBV18 to TRBJ2-7; 7 bases match TRBD1. CDR1 and CDR2 from the germline V gene are KGHSH and LQKENI. V lost 4 bases, J lost 5 bases, and 11 bases stayed unmatched. The CDR3 loop spans 15 amino acids. The CDR3 reads CASSRETGKGDEQYF. CDR3 sequence (DNA): TGTGCCAGCTCACGAGAGACAGGGAAGGGCGACGAGCAGTACTTC.

V gene TRBV5-8 combines with J gene TRBJ1-4; TRBD1 aligns across 8 bases. Germline loops: CDR1 SGHTS, CDR2 YDEGEE. V shed 6 bases, J shed 3 bases, and the junction held 4 bases outside the gene matches. The length of the CDR3 is 14 residues. The CDR3 region has the DNA TGTGCCAGCAATCCGGGACAGGCTAATGAAAAACTGTTTTTT. Its protein product is CASNPGQANEKLFF.

The J gene is TRBJ1-5, the V gene TRBV11-2; D remains ambiguous. The CDR3 totals 15 residues. V lost 0 bases to trimming and J lost 4 bases, with 10 bases between them. Per the germline V gene, CDR1 is SGHAT and CDR2 is FQNNGV. The CDR3 reads CASSLDPRGNQPQHF. The CDR3 bases are TGTGCCAGCAGCTTAGACCCCCGGGGAAATCAGCCCCAGCATTTT.

This rearrangement joins TRBV7-9 to TRBJ1-3; D gene uncertain. CDR3 length equals 17 residues. The germline V gene has CDR1 SEHNR and CDR2 FQNEAQ (reference sequence). Trimming took off 2 bases at V and 4 bases at J, with 18 bases between the two ends. CDR3 nucleotides: TGTGCCAGCAGCTTATCATCTCTGCCGGCGGCGGGAAACACCATATATTTT. Its protein product is CASSLSSLPAAGNTIYF.

The CDR3 here is CASSPTGEADTQYF. For the CDR3, the DNA is TGTGCCAGCTCACCGACAGGGGAAGCAGATACGCAGTATTTT. This rearrangement joins TRBV18 to TRBJ2-3, with TRBD1 matching over 8 bases. From germline, CDR1 is KGHSH and CDR2 LQKENI. Unmatched junction bases numbered 3, after V lost 3 bases and J lost 4 bases. The CDR3 has 14 amino acids.

This chain joins TRBV7-8 and TRBJ2-1; 9 bases are shared with TRBD1. The CDR3 is 15 residues long. Looked up from germline, CDR1 is SGHVS and CDR2 is FQNEAQ. The V and J ends lost 5 bases and 2 bases, in that order; junction bases with no gene match: 4. Written as DNA, the CDR3 is TGTGCCAGCAGCAGGGGACAGGGCCCCTACAATGAGCAGTTCTTC. It is translated as CASSRGQGPYNEQFF.

For this clone: One end of the junction varies from germline; a read error may be responsible. V usage is TRBV7-6 and J usage is TRBJ2-1; 9 bases agree with TRBD1. Germline values: CDR1 SGHVS, CDR2 FNYEAQ. The CDR3 spans 14 residues. CDR3 residues: CASSLETGGVFGVF. The CDR3 DNA is TGTGCCAGCAGCTTAGAAACAGGGGGCGTTTTTGGGGTCTTC.

The chain couples TRBV5-1 to TRBJ2-2; 8 nucleotides line up with TRBD1. Germline V CDR1 and CDR2: SGHRS, YFSETQ. The CDR3 runs to 14 residues. Unmatched junction bases numbered 10, after V lost 7 bases and J lost 8 bases. CDR3 sequence: CASSQGASPGELFF. CDR3 nucleotides: TGCGCCAGCTCTCAGGGGGCCTCCCCGGGGGAGCTGTTTTTT.

This clone was seen a handful of times. The chain employs TRBV30 and TRBJ2-7; tentatively, D is TRBD1 (6 bases). Per the germline V gene, CDR1 is GTSNPN and CDR2 is SVGIG (reference sequence). The CDR3 covers 13 residues. V was pared by 0 bases and J by 5 bases, with 11 bases between. The chain's CDR3 is CAWSVGGRDEQYF. The DNA of the CDR3 is TGTGCCTGGAGTGTAGGGGGTAGGGACGAGCAGTACTTC.

The CDR3 sequence: CASSQPGDKTYEQYF. CDR3 DNA sequence: TGTGCCAGCAGCCAACCAGGGGATAAGACCTACGAGCAGTACTTC. This rearrangement joins TRBV4-2 to TRBJ2-7; TRBD1 might be the D (6 bases). V lost 2 bases and J lost 2, with 13 bases in between. The CDR3 sequence is 15 residues long. Germline assignment: CDR1 LGHNA and CDR2 YNFKEQ.

The chain recombines TRBV30 with TRBJ1-2; D not resolved. CDR3 length equals 15 residues. Germline V gene lookup returns CDR1 GTSNPN and CDR2 SVGIG (reference sequence). Trimming stripped 6 bases from V and 2 bases from J, with 19 bases between. CDR3 loop: CACYERPPVNYGYTF. Written as DNA, the CDR3 is TGTGCCTGTTACGAGCGGCCCCCGGTCAACTATGGCTACACCTTC.

V and J are TRBV5-1 and TRBJ1-2; 9 bases align to TRBD1. The CDR3 length is 15 residues. Trimming at V came to 4 bases and at J to 8 bases, leaving 12 bases not matched to a gene. Germline V gene data show CDR1 as SGHRS and CDR2 as YFSETQ. CDR3 DNA: TGCGCCAGCAGCGCCGTTACAGGGGGCGTCGAGGGCTACACCTTC. This gives the protein CASSAVTGGVEGYTF.

The gene calls are TRBV5-1 and TRBJ2-7; possible D gene TRBD2, 5 bases. V was pared by 3 bases and J by 2 bases, with 21 bases between. CDR1 is SGHRS and CDR2 is YFSETQ in the germline V gene. The CDR3 totals 17 residues. This CDR3 is CASSSPKTTPPTYEQYF. The CDR3 DNA follows: TGCGCCAGCAGCTCACCGAAGACTACGCCCCCCACCTACGAGCAGTACTTC. Looking up the rest from reference TRBV5-1 and TRBJ2-7 gives the full variable domain: KAGVTQTPRYLIKTRGQQVTLSCSPISGHRSVSWYQQTPGQGLQFLFEYFSETQRNKGNFPGRFSGRQFSNSRSEMNVSTLELGDSALYLCASSSPKTTPPTYEQYFGPGTRLTVT.

This chain uses TRBV5-4 with TRBJ1-4; TRBD1 is a possible D gene (6 bases). The germline V gene has CDR1 SGHNT and CDR2 YYREEE (reference sequence). Trimming cost V 4 bases and J 3 bases, with 13 bases left between them. The CDR3 consists of 15 residues. CDR3 coding DNA: TGTGCCAGCAGCAGCACAGGGAGAGCTAATGAAAAACTGTTTTTT. Encoded protein: CASSSTGRANEKLFF.

The chain links TRBV3-1 (or the pseudogene TRBV3-2) to TRBJ2-3, with 8 bases matching TRBD2. In germline, CDR1 is LGHDT, CDR2 YNNKEL (reference sequence). Losses at the gene ends were 3 bases for V and 1 base for J; bases not matched to a gene: 0. This CDR3 spans 14 amino acids. The CDR3 here is CASSQRGGTDTQYF. In DNA form, the CDR3 reads TGTGCCAGCAGCCAGCGGGGGGGCACAGATACGCAGTATTTT.

Here the CDR3 reads CASSQAYQTGLAFSDTQYF. CDR3 nucleotides: TGCGCCAGCAGCCAGGCTTACCAAACGGGACTAGCGTTTTCAGATACGCAGTATTTT. The chain uses TRBV4-3 and TRBJ2-3; 10 bases are a match to TRBD2. Unmatched junction bases numbered 16, after V lost 3 bases and J lost 4 bases. This CDR3 has 19 residues. From germline, CDR1 is LGHNA and CDR2 YSLEER.

This chain joins TRBV2 and TRBJ2-3, with TRBD2 matching over 7 bases. V gave up 9 bases and J gave up 3 bases; unmatched junction bases: 18. CDR1 and CDR2 (germline): SNHLY, FYNNEI. This CDR3 spans 17 amino acids. CDR3 DNA sequence: TGTGCCAGTGGAGGAGAGCGGGAACTCGTCCCGACAGATACGCAGTATTTT. It translates to CASGGERELVPTDTQYF.

The chain joins TRBV30 to TRBJ2-5, with 7 positions matching TRBD1. J was trimmed by 1 base and V by 6 bases; bases with no gene match: 5. The CDR3 is made up of 13 amino acids. The germline V gene has CDR1 GTSNPN and CDR2 SVGIG (reference sequence). CDR3 bases: TGTGCCTGCCGGACAGGCCCCCAAGAGACCCAGTACTTC. Translating it yields CACRTGPQETQYF.

The rearrangement joins TRBV9 to TRBJ1-5, with a possible D match to TRBD1 (5 bases). CDR1 is SGDLS and CDR2 is YYNGEE in the germline V gene. V lost 4 bases, J lost 0 bases, and 14 bases lay in between. The CDR3 length is 16 residues. Here the CDR3 DNA reads TGTGCCAGCAGCCCCGACGGGGGACCTAGCAATCAGCCCCAGCATTTT. Its protein is CASSPDGGPSNQPQHF.

The chain combines TRBV13 with TRBJ1-1; D is possibly TRBD1 (5 bases). The CDR3 totals 13 residues. Germline-derived CDR1 and CDR2 are PRHDT and FYEKMQ (reference sequence). Trimming cost V 2 bases and J 4 bases, with 8 bases left between them. The CDR3 bases are TGTGCCAGCAGCTTATCGGGGGTCACTGAAGCTTTCTTT. This codes for CASSLSGVTEAFF.

V gene TRBV6-1 combines with J gene TRBJ1-4; 8 positions agree with TRBD1. CDR3 length equals 16 residues. Germline assignment: CDR1 MNHNS and CDR2 SASEGT. Germline trimming cut 4 bases from V and 7 bases from J; bases unmatched to any gene: 11. The CDR3 DNA sequence: TGTGCCAGCAGTGTCGGACAGGGTCTCAGTTTTGAAAAACTGTTTTTT. It encodes CASSVGQGLSFEKLFF.